The entry below gives a single T cell receptor (beta chain) sequence along with its context. Participants had their cohort set by participant-reported clinical history. Method: immunoSEQ multiplex PCR; TCRdb's copy keeps in-frame clones and lacks some. Among about 440,000 clones listed, 70% to 90% were seen once. V lost 0 bases to trimming and J lost 6 bases, with 9 bases between them. This CDR3 has 14 residues. Germline V gene sequence: CDR1 SEHNR, CDR2 FQNEAQ (reference sequence). The sample comes from a study of blood T cell repertoires in COVID-19. Sequencing was done on a sample of PBMCs or T cells enriched from blood (not recorded which). The TCR originated in a woman younger than 35 with acute COVID-19. V is TRBV7-9 and J is TRBJ1-5; D is unclear. This chain's CDR3 is CASSLAGRGQPQHF. The CDR3, as DNA: TGTGCCAGCAGCTTAGCTGGGCGTGGTCAGCCCCAGCATTTT.